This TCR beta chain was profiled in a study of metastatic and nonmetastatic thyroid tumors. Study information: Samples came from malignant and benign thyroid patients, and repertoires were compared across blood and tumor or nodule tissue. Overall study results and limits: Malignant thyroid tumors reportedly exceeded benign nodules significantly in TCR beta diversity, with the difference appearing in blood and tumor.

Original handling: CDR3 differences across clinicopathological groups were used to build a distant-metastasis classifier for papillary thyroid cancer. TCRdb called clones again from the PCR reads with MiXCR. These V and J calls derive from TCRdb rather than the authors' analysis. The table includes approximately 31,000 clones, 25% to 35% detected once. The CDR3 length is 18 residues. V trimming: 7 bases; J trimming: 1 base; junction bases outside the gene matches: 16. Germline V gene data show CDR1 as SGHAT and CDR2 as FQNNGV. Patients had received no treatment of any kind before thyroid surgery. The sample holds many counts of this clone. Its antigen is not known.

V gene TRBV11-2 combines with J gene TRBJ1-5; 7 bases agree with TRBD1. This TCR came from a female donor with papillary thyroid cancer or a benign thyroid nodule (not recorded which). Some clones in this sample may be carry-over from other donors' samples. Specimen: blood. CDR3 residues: CASNQQGVQGWSNQPQHF. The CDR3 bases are TGTGCCAGCAACCAGCAGGGGGTGCAGGGCTGGAGCAATCAGCCCCAGCATTTT. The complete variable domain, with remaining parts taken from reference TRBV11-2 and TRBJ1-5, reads EAGVAQSPRYKIIEKRQSVAFWCNPISGHATLYWYQQILGQGPKLLIQFQNNGVVDDSQLPKDRFSAERLKGVDSTLKIQPAKLEDSAVYLCASNQQGVQGWSNQPQHFGDGTRLSIL.